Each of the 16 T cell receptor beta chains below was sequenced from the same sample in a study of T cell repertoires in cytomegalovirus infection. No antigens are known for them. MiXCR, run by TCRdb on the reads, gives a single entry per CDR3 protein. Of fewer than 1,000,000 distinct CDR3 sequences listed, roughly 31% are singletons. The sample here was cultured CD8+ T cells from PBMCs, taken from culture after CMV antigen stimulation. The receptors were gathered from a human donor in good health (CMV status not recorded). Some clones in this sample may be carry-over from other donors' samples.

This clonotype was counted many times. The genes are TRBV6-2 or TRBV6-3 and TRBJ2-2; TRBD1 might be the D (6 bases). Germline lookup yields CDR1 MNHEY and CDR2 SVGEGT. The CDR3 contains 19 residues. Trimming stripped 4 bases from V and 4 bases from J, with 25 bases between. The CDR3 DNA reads TGTGCCAGCAGTTCCCTCACACTTCGCGCAGGGGCCACCACCGGGGAGCTGTTTTTT. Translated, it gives CASSSLTLRAGATTGELFF.

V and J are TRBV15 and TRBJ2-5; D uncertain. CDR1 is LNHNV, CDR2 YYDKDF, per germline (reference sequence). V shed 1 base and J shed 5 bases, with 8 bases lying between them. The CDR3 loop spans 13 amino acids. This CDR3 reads CATSRASVETQYF. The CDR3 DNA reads TGTGCCACCAGCAGAGCCTCTGTCGAGACCCAGTACTTC.

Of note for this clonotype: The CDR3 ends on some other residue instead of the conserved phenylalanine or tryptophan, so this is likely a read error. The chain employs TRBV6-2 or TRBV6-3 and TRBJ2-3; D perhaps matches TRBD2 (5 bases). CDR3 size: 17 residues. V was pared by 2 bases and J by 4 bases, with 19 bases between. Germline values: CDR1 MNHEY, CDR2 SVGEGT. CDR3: CASSYVLEGSSSDTQYS. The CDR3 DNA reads TGTGCCAGCAGTTACGTCCTAGAGGGAAGTAGCTCAGATACGCAGTATTCT.

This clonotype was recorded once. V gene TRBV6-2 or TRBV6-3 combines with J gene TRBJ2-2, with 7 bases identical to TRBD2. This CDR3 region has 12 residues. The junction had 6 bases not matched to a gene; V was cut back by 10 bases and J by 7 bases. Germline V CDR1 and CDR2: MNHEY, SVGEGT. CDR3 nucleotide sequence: TGTGCCATAAGAGCGGGGTACGGGGAGCTGTTTTTT. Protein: CAIRAGYGELFF.

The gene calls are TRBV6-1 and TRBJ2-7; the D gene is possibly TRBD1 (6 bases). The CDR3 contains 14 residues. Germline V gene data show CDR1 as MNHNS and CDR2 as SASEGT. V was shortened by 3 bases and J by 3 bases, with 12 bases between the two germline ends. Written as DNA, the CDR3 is TGTGCCAGCAGTGATGGGCAGGGGCTCTACGAGCAGTACTTC. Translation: CASSDGQGLYEQYF.

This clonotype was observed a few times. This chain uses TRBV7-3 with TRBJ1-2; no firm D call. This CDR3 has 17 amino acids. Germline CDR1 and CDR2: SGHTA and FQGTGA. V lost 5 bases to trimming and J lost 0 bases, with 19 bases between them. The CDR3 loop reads CASSLGIPQDSNYGYTF. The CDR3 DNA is TGTGCCAGCAGCCTAGGTATCCCCCAGGATTCTAACTATGGCTACACCTTC.

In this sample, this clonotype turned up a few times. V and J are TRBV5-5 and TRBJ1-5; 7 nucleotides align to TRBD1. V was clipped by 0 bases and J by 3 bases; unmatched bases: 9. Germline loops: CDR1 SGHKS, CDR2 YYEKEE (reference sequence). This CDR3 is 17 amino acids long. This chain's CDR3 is CASSLAGGRGFNQPQHF. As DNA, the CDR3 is TGTGCCAGCAGCTTGGCCGGGGGCAGGGGGTTCAATCAGCCCCAGCATTTT.

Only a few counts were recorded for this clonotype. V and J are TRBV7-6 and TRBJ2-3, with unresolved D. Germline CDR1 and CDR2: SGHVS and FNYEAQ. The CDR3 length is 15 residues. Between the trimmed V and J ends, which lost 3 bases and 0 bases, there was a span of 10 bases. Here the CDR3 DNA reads TGTGCCAGCAGCTTGGGCCACTCTAGCACAGATACGCAGTATTTT. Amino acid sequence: CASSLGHSSTDTQYF.

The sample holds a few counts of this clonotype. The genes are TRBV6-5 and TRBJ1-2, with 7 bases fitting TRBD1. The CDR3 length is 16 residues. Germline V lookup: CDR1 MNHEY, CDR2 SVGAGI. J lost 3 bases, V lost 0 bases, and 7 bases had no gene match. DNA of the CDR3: TGTGCCAGCAGTTACTCGGAGGAGGGGGCCGACTATGGCTACACCTTC. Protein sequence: CASSYSEEGADYGYTF.

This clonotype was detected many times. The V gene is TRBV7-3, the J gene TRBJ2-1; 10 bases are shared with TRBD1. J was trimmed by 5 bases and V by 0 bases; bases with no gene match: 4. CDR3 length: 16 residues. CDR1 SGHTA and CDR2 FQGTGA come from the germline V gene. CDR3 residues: CASSLTGQGGHNEQFF. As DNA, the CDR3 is TGTGCCAGCAGCTTAACAGGACAGGGGGGTCACAATGAGCAGTTCTTC.

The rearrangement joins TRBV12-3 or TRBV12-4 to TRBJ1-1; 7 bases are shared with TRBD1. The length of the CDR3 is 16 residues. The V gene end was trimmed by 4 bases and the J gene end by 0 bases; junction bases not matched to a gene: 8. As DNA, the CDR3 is TGTGCCAGCAGTTCTGAAAAAGGGGGCCTGAACACTGAAGCTTTCTTT. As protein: CASSSEKGGLNTEAFF.

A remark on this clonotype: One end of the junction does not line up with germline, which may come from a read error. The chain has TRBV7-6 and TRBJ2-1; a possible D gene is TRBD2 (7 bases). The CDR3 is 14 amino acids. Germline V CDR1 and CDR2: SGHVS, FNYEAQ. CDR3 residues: CACSLAGEGNEQFF. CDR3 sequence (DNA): TGTGCCTGCAGCTTAGCAGGGGAGGGAAATGAGCAGTTCTTC.

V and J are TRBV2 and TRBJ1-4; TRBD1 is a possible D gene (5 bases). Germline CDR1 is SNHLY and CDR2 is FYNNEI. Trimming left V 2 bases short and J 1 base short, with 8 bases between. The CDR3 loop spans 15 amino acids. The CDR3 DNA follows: TGTGCCAGCAGTGAAACGGGGGTAACTAATGAAAAACTGTTTTTT. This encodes CASSETGVTNEKLFF.

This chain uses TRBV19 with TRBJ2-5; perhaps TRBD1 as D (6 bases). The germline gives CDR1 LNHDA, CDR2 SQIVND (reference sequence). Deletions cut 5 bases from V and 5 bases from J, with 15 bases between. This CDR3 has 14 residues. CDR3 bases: TGTGCCAGTAGTTCTGGACAGCCAGTGGAGACCCAGTACTTC. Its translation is CASSSGQPVETQYF.

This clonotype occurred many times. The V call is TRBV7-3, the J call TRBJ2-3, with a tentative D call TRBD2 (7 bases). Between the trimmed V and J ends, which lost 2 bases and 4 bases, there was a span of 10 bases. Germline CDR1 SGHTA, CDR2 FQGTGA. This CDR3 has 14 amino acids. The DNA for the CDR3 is TGTGCCAGCAGCTTATGGGGGGGCCCAGATACGCAGTATTTT. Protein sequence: CASSLWGGPDTQYF.

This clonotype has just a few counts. CDR3 sequence: CATSELAGGTDTQYF. In DNA form, the CDR3 reads TGTGCCACCAGTGAGCTAGCGGGGGGCACAGATACGCAGTATTTT. The chain employs TRBV24-1 and TRBJ2-3; TRBD2 matches at 10 bases. Trimming removed 4 bases from V and 1 base from J; junction bases left unmatched: 1. This CDR3 spans 15 amino acids. Germline CDR1 and CDR2: KGHDR and SFDVKD.